This record covers a single TCR beta chain. It lacks a known antigen. No base-level quality is on record; no much larger clone is a single base apart. Donors were healthy HIV-negative adults with no recently reported acute infections or vaccinations. All donors were Caucasian adults living in Nashville, Tennessee, USA. CD4+ T cells were enriched through magnetic negative selection, after which naive cells were positively selected on CD45RA and the remaining negative fraction served as the memory subset. After blood collection by leukapheresis, PBMCs were isolated using Ficoll-Histopaque density gradient centrifugation and then cryopreserved in the vapor phase of liquid nitrogen. Purity and quantity of every magnetically sorted T cell population were checked by analytical flow cytometry. Each sorted fraction had its genomic DNA isolated and then quantified by UV absorbance on a Nanodrop 2000c. The V end gives up 0 bases and the J end 2 bases, leaving 5 bases in the junction not matched to a gene. The CDR3 measures 17 amino acids from cysteine to phenylalanine. The CDR3 DNA has 51 bases and is translated from base 1. CDR1 and CDR2 were assigned from the germline V gene as LGHNA and YSLEER.

This entry is derived from a study of shared clonotypes between healthy human individuals (dated by TCRdb to about 2020). In the study overall: The cohort included three men and a couple of women between 18 and 49 years of age. To increase sequencing depth and limit assay-specific biases, different laboratories used diverse techniques to prepare libraries and sequence TCR repertoires. Blood TCR repertoires of about 5 healthy adults were deeply sequenced to estimate repertoire size and the extent of clonotype sharing between individuals. Between about 0.8 and 8.9 billion PBMCs per donor were obtained by leukapheresis. For each donor, CD4 naive and CD4 memory were each run on three plates, CD8 naive on two plates, and CD8 memory on one plate. Overall study results and their limits: Naive subsets generally had larger estimated clonotype richness than memory subsets. Higher generation probabilities were observed for clonotypes shared by all four sorted-subset donors than for non-shared clonotypes. Based on pairwise subsampling, the degree of clonotype sharing among donors was expected to be affected by sequencing depth. Only blood was sampled, and tissue TCR repertoires likely differ from those in blood. The small number of donors limited the genetic and exposure-history diversity represented. Even with the large sequencing depth, rarefaction of the sorted-subset datasets indicated that sequencing was incomplete. Sharing across several donors was observed for 4.5% to 6.5% of naive CD4, 3.5% of naive CD8, roughly 2.4% of memory CD4, and around 0.44% of memory CD8 clonotypes.

Using the deep immunoSEQ assay, TCR CDR3 regions were amplified from genomic DNA by multiplex PCR. Extracted genomic DNA from each cell subset was distributed evenly across all wells of several immunoSEQ 96-well plates, and each plate was treated as a replicate. For sorted subsets, each replicate PCR was loaded with roughly 200 ng genomic DNA, equivalent to roughly 30,000 T cell genomes. Purified libraries were measured with a Qubit 3.0 fluorometer, size-checked on a Bioanalyzer 2100, and measured again with the KAPA Library Quantification kit. Each immunoSEQ 96-well plate was sequenced on its own single-read 150-cycle Illumina NextSeq 550 flow cell. The paper's processing steps were these. Because only junctional sequences without quality scores were contained in the immunoSEQ output, filtering matching that applied to full-length reads could not be performed. To assign V/J genes and CDR3, sequences were annotated using PyIR, a Python wrapper for IgBLAST v1.9, with IMGT germline references. Reads were filtered out if the reads had weak V/J assignments (E-value above 1e-6), no CDR3, stop codons, out-of-frame junctions, or ambiguous translated residues. V3J clonotypes were defined as sequences sharing the same inferred V gene, J gene, and CDR3 amino acid sequence. Percentage overlap between repertoires was calculated by dividing the number of shared unique clonotypes by the size of the smaller repertoire. Richness of each repertoire was evaluated using RTK rarefaction, the Chao1 estimator, and Recon v2.1 estimates of unobserved clonotypes. Generation probabilities for all TCRbeta clonotypes obtained by the gDNA method from a handful of donors were computed using OLGA. The immuneACCESS repertoire file appears here via TCRdb, limited to in-frame rearrangements. These files lack a portion of the clones; in checked studies, under half of the deficit traces to unresolved V genes, and the cause of the others is not known. V and J calls plus clone size are reproduced from that table; the DNA served to infer D and trimming. This sample holds some 1,600,000 clones; 95% to 99% were observed only once. The top ten hold about 0.45% of the sample.

What was sequenced was naive CD4+ T cells sorted from blood. What this sample's cell subset or site label stands for: CD45RA+ positively selected. The chain is assembled from TRBV4-3 and TRBJ2-7; the central 12 bases match TRBD2. The clonotype was recovered from a man aged 25-45 years in good health. The bases read TGCGCCAGCAGCCAAGAACTAGCGGGAGGAAAAACCTACGAGCAGTACTTC. Its translation reads: CASSQELAGGKTYEQYF.